These T cell receptor beta chains were read from a single sample in a study of metastatic and nonmetastatic thyroid tumors. TCRdb re-analyzed the PCR reads through MiXCR. The sample holds some 22,000 clones, around 20% seen once. Input material: blood. The receptors originated from a male donor with papillary thyroid cancer or a benign thyroid nodule (not recorded which). Some clones in this sample may be carry-over from other donors' samples. The CDR3 runs from the conserved cysteine through the conserved F or W. The size entry is marked missing in some rows and otherwise reads once, few, many or a size class.

j_gene: TRBJ2-7
abundance: many
v_gene: TRBV7-2
CDR3aa: CASSLARTSRNEQYF

j_gene: TRBJ2-1
abundance: few
v_gene: TRBV6-1
CDR3aa: CASRRGCNWSYNEQFF

j_gene: TRBJ2-7
abundance: medium-sized
v_gene: TRBV4-3
CDR3aa: CASSQDGGPGYEQYF

j_gene: TRBJ2-3
abundance: -
v_gene: TRBV28
CDR3aa: CASSLRRDSVGAPDTQYF

j_gene: TRBJ2-3
abundance: -
v_gene: TRBV11-3
CDR3aa: CASSLEAAGTDTQYF

j_gene: TRBJ2-2
abundance: many
v_gene: TRBV24-1
CDR3aa: CATRAGTGDTGELFF

j_gene: TRBJ1-5
abundance: -
v_gene: TRBV6-1
CDR3aa: CASSIKGGDQRQHF

j_gene: TRBJ2-1
abundance: many
v_gene: TRBV5-1
CDR3aa: CASSLARLEDEQFF

j_gene: TRBJ1-1
abundance: -
v_gene: TRBV6-1
CDR3aa: CASSLRGGTGNTEAFF

j_gene: TRBJ2-7
abundance: -
v_gene: TRBV20-1
CDR3aa: CSARRCGSNEQYF

j_gene: TRBJ2-5
abundance: many
v_gene: TRBV6-1
CDR3aa: CASSSTGAQETQYF

j_gene: TRBJ2-1
abundance: few
v_gene: TRBV28
CDR3aa: CASSIALAPRPDEQFF

j_gene: TRBJ2-1
abundance: medium-sized
v_gene: TRBV12-3/TRBV12-4
CDR3aa: CASSADNEQFF

j_gene: TRBJ1-5
abundance: many
v_gene: TRBV19
CDR3aa: CASSMIGSNQPQHF

j_gene: TRBJ2-1
abundance: few
v_gene: TRBV6-1
CDR3aa: CASSDRSYNEQFF

j_gene: TRBJ2-2
abundance: -
v_gene: TRBV3-1
CDR3aa: CASSQGGWTVNTGELFF

j_gene: TRBJ1-1
abundance: medium-sized
v_gene: TRBV28
CDR3aa: CASSLFGTGSMNTEAFF

j_gene: TRBJ1-1
abundance: -
v_gene: TRBV20-1
CDR3aa: CSASSSYYTEAFF

j_gene: TRBJ2-2
abundance: -
v_gene: TRBV28
CDR3aa: CASRPPGDSRGGELFF

j_gene: TRBJ2-1
abundance: medium-sized
v_gene: TRBV20-1
CDR3aa: CSASSRANEQFF

j_gene: TRBJ1-1
abundance: few
v_gene: TRBV19
CDR3aa: CDSGARRETEALF

j_gene: TRBJ2-1
abundance: many
v_gene: TRBV4-3
CDR3aa: CASSQDREREQFF

j_gene: TRBJ2-1
abundance: many
v_gene: TRBV7-8
CDR3aa: CASSSSGRALWQFF

j_gene: TRBJ2-7
abundance: medium-sized
v_gene: TRBV10-2
CDR3aa: CASSGVVTSKYEQYF